This T cell receptor beta chain was observed in a study of shared clonotypes between healthy human individuals. Study conclusions and caveats: Since donors were few, the genetic and exposure-history diversity represented was limited.

For unsorted PBMC, 250 to 350 ng DNA per replicate equaled about 30,000 T cell genomes. Method: immunoSEQ multiplex PCR; TCRdb's copy keeps in-frame clones and lacks some. Of around 440,000 clones listed, about 74% are singletons. The CDR3 runs to 15 residues. Trimming removed 4 bases from V and 0 bases from J, with 10 bases in between. The germline V gene has CDR1 SGDLS and CDR2 YYNGEE. This clone was seen a single time. Its target is unknown. Sample: PBMCs. This TCR came from a woman aged 40 to 55 in good health. Some clones in this sample may be carry-over from other donors' samples. This rearrangement joins TRBV9 to TRBJ1-4; TRBD1 might be the D (5 bases). The CDR3, as DNA: TGTGCCAGCAGCACCTCGGACACAACTAATGAAAAACTGTTTTTT. Translation: CASSTSDTTNEKLFF.